This note documents a single TCR beta chain sequence. The table came from immunoSEQ multiplex PCR; TCRdb's copy has only in-frame clones and leaves some out. The sample comprises 12,000 or so clones, roughly 80% of which are singletons, and less than 60% rests with the top ten. The record originates from a study of sequential checkpoint blockade in melanoma. Study as a whole: First-line arms were nivolumab then ipilimumab, or the reverse, randomized 1:1.

Germline V gene data show CDR1 as KGHSH and CDR2 as LQKENI. Trimming at V came to 3 bases and at J to 0 bases, leaving 5 bases not matched to a gene. The length of the CDR3 is 16 residues. The treatment: randomized to nivolumab then ipilimumab (arm A) or the reverse (arm B). The chain joins TRBV18 to TRBJ2-5; the match to TRBD2 covers 9 bases. The source was CD8+ T cells sorted from blood (inferred from file names), collected from a patient given nivolumab and ipilimumab in sequence. The receptor was isolated from a human donor with melanoma. The CDR3 here is CASSPKAGGDQETQYF. The CDR3 bases are TGTGCCAGCTCACCGAAAGCGGGGGGCGACCAAGAGACCCAGTACTTC.